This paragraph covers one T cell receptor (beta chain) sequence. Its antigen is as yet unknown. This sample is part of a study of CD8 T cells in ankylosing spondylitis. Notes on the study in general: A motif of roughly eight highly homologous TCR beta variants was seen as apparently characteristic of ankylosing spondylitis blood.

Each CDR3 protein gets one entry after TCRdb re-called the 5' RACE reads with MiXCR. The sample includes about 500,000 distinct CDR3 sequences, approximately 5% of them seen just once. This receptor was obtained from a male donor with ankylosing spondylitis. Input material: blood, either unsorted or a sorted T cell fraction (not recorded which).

Here the CDR3 DNA reads TGTGCCAGTAGTACGAGGACAGCCTTTACTAACTATGGCTACACCTTC. Protein: CASSTRTAFTNYGYTF. J is TRBJ1-2 and V is TRBV19; D might be TRBD1 (6 bases). Germline V gene lookup returns CDR1 LNHDA and CDR2 SQIVND (reference sequence). V lost 4 bases and J 0 bases, leaving 15 bases between the germline ends. The CDR3 spans 16 residues.